The rows below give T cell receptor beta chains drawn from one sample of a study of beta chain features in type 1 diabetes. The assay was immunoSEQ multiplex PCR, and TCRdb's table has in-frame clones only and misses some. The sample has about 900,000 clones; about a sixth are singletons. Sequencing used naive CD4+ T cells from blood. These receptors were obtained from a woman between 18 and 29 years old in good health. Each CDR3 is given without its conserved first and last residue. Fields, in order: CDR3 length, V gene, J gene, CDR3 protein.

CDR3 length: 13
V gene: TRBV5-1
J gene: TRBJ1-1
CDR3 protein: ASSLTGGANTEAF

CDR3 length: 14
V gene: TRBV5-1
J gene: TRBJ2-5
CDR3 protein: ASSLLGSSGTETQY

CDR3 length: 13
V gene: TRBV27
J gene: TRBJ2-3
CDR3 protein: ASSLSRTSSDTQY

CDR3 length: 11
V gene: TRBV2
J gene: TRBJ2-4
CDR3 protein: ASSEEGGGPKY

CDR3 length: 12
V gene: TRBV9
J gene: TRBJ2-1
CDR3 protein: ASSVLGTTNEQF

CDR3 length: 13
V gene: TRBV7-3
J gene: TRBJ2-1
CDR3 protein: ASSSSGGAYNEQF

CDR3 length: 14
V gene: TRBV7-3
J gene: TRBJ2-1
CDR3 protein: ASSLGVRGGNNEQF

CDR3 length: 14
V gene: TRBV19
J gene: TRBJ2-7
CDR3 protein: ASRKIHSGNSYEQY

CDR3 length: 15
V gene: TRBV5-4
J gene: TRBJ2-1
CDR3 protein: ASSEVARAPSYNEQF

CDR3 length: 9
V gene: TRBV29-1
J gene: TRBJ2-3
CDR3 protein: SVGYTDTQY

CDR3 length: 12
V gene: TRBV19
J gene: TRBJ2-7
CDR3 protein: ASSISGSSYEQY

CDR3 length: 18
V gene: TRBV21-1
J gene: TRBJ2-1
CDR3 protein: ASSTHRTRLAGARDNEQF

CDR3 length: 14
V gene: TRBV7-6
J gene: TRBJ2-7
CDR3 protein: ASSQAGLLGAYEQY

CDR3 length: 12
V gene: TRBV9
J gene: TRBJ2-7
CDR3 protein: ASSERQGEGEQY

CDR3 length: 15
V gene: TRBV11-2
J gene: TRBJ1-1
CDR3 protein: ASSPRAGSGSYTEAF

CDR3 length: 13
V gene: TRBV5-1
J gene: TRBJ2-7
CDR3 protein: ASSLTGSSTYEQY

CDR3 length: 12
V gene: TRBV7-2
J gene: TRBJ1-1
CDR3 protein: ASTQNRGNPEAF

CDR3 length: 9
V gene: TRBV28
J gene: TRBJ1-1
CDR3 protein: ASSRQERTF

CDR3 length: 16
V gene: TRBV11-2
J gene: TRBJ2-5
CDR3 protein: ASSLDIGKPGPRETQY

CDR3 length: 13
V gene: TRBV10-3
J gene: TRBJ2-1
CDR3 protein: AISEGGNSYNEQF

CDR3 length: 12
V gene: TRBV14
J gene: TRBJ2-1
CDR3 protein: ASRDKGVYNEQF

CDR3 length: 16
V gene: TRBV27
J gene: TRBJ2-1
CDR3 protein: ASSLSSGGMPRSDEQF

CDR3 length: 11
V gene: TRBV28
J gene: TRBJ2-2
CDR3 protein: ASSLVGPGELF

CDR3 length: 13
V gene: TRBV5-1
J gene: TRBJ2-5
CDR3 protein: ASSLARGGEETQY

CDR3 length: 12
V gene: TRBV27
J gene: TRBJ1-1
CDR3 protein: ASSLNRWNTEAF

CDR3 length: 12
V gene: TRBV6-5
J gene: TRBJ2-2
CDR3 protein: ASSLLHNTGELF

CDR3 length: 12
V gene: TRBV7-3
J gene: TRBJ2-2
CDR3 protein: ASSSPFSTGELF

CDR3 length: 13
V gene: TRBV28
J gene: TRBJ2-7
CDR3 protein: ASRTGSTIPYEQY

CDR3 length: 12
V gene: TRBV4-3
J gene: TRBJ2-4
CDR3 protein: ASSTAGAKNIQY

CDR3 length: 13
V gene: TRBV19
J gene: TRBJ2-1
CDR3 protein: ASSTLQGRGHEQF

CDR3 length: 17
V gene: TRBV4-2
J gene: TRBJ2-1
CDR3 protein: ASSQDRFSRASPYNEQF

CDR3 length: 11
V gene: TRBV4-1
J gene: TRBJ1-2
CDR3 protein: ASSRQAGASYT

CDR3 length: 12
V gene: TRBV9
J gene: TRBJ2-5
CDR3 protein: ASSVGVGGETQY

CDR3 length: 11
V gene: TRBV7-3
J gene: TRBJ2-5
CDR3 protein: ASSGGQQETQY

CDR3 length: 16
V gene: TRBV11-3
J gene: TRBJ2-3
CDR3 protein: ASSLVGRTVGFTDTQY

CDR3 length: 12
V gene: TRBV29-1
J gene: TRBJ1-1
CDR3 protein: SVEVQGYRLEAF

CDR3 length: 14
V gene: TRBV4-2
J gene: TRBJ1-5
CDR3 protein: ASSQNRERGNQPQH

CDR3 length: 10
V gene: TRBV7-9
J gene: TRBJ2-5
CDR3 protein: ASSRDSETQY

CDR3 length: 12
V gene: TRBV7-2
J gene: TRBJ2-7
CDR3 protein: ASSPQEVTYEQY

CDR3 length: 12
V gene: TRBV6-5
J gene: TRBJ2-3
CDR3 protein: ASTKREGGLRQY

CDR3 length: 9
V gene: TRBV6-5
J gene: TRBJ2-7
CDR3 protein: ASSHGAEQY

CDR3 length: 15
V gene: TRBV15
J gene: TRBJ2-3
CDR3 protein: ATSTPARGISTDTQY

CDR3 length: 16
V gene: TRBV4-3
J gene: TRBJ2-1
CDR3 protein: ASSHFSRLGGLVDEQF

CDR3 length: 16
V gene: TRBV5-4
J gene: TRBJ2-2
CDR3 protein: ASSFRTSGSVGTGELF

CDR3 length: 8
V gene: TRBV7-9
J gene: TRBJ2-1
CDR3 protein: ASWANAQF

CDR3 length: 12
V gene: TRBV28
J gene: TRBJ2-1
CDR3 protein: ASSFGSSYNEQF

CDR3 length: 13
V gene: TRBV28
J gene: TRBJ2-1
CDR3 protein: ASRSGDRGYYEQF